This is a list of T cell receptor beta chains from one sample in a study of blood T cell repertoires in COVID-19. Data came from immunoSEQ multiplex PCR; TCRdb stores just in-frame clones and leaves some out. The table has about 130,000 clones, roughly 86% seen once. Sequences were obtained from peripheral blood. These receptors all stem from an older woman with acute or convalescent COVID-19. CDR3s include the opening cysteine and the closing phenylalanine or tryptophan. The D gene is left open where the match is weak. Clone sizes are given selectively: once, few, many, or a class where the clone is expanded.

V gene,J gene,clone size,D gene,CDR3 protein,CDR3 DNA
TRBV4-2,TRBJ2-3,NA,TRBD2,CASSQTLAGGHTDTQYF,TGTGCCAGCAGCCAGACACTAGCGGGAGGACACACAGATACGCAGTATTTT
TRBV9,TRBJ2-5,NA,TRBD2,CASSDSGSRQETQYF,TGTGCCAGCAGCGATAGCGGGAGCCGCCAAGAGACCCAGTACTTC
TRBV6-1,TRBJ2-3,NA,TRBD2,CASSEVLTSGSSAQYF,TGTGCCAGCAGTGAAGTCCTGACTAGCGGGAGTTCGGCGCAGTATTTT
TRBV9,TRBJ1-1,NA,NA,CASSVVAGWNTEAFF,TGTGCCAGCAGCGTAGTGGCAGGGTGGAACACTGAAGCTTTCTTT
TRBV5-4,TRBJ2-5,NA,NA,CASSLRLGRQETQYF,TGTGCCAGCAGCTTGCGTCTGGGGCGCCAAGAGACCCAGTACTTC
TRBV28,TRBJ1-1,NA,NA,CASSLSILSSGGFF,TGTGCCAGCAGTTTATCGATCCTGAGTAGCGGAGGTTTCTTT
TRBV20-1,TRBJ2-5,NA,NA,CSARAFETQYF,TGCAGTGCTAGAGCGTTCGAGACCCAGTACTTC
TRBV12-3/TRBV12-4,TRBJ1-2,NA,NA,CASSSTGIGGYTF,TGTGCCAGCAGTAGTACAGGCATAGGTGGCTACACCTTC
TRBV28,TRBJ1-1,NA,NA,CASSLGQPSTEAFF,TGTGCCAGCAGTTTAGGACAGCCTTCCACTGAAGCTTTCTTT
TRBV9,TRBJ1-1,NA,NA,CASGAAGTEAFF,TGTGCCAGCGGGGCGGCCGGGACTGAAGCTTTCTTT
TRBV2,TRBJ2-1,NA,TRBD2,CASAREWTASEQFF,TGTGCCAGCGCGCGGGAGTGGACCGCCAGTGAGCAGTTCTTC
TRBV10-3,TRBJ1-6,NA,NA,CAISQAGQGNSPLHF,TGTGCCATCTCGCAGGCAGGGCAGGGGAATTCACCCCTCCACTTT
TRBV28,TRBJ1-2,NA,NA,CASSLEVPNYGYTF,TGTGCCAGCAGTTTAGAGGTTCCTAACTATGGCTACACCTTC
TRBV6-1,TRBJ2-5,NA,NA,CASSAPPGTSRETQYF,TGTGCCAGCAGTGCCCCACCGGGAACCTCGAGGGAGACCCAGTACTTC
TRBV27,TRBJ2-3,NA,TRBD2,CASSFHGLAGGADTQYF,TGTGCCAGCAGTTTTCATGGACTAGCGGGGGGGGCAGATACGCAGTATTTT
TRBV4-2,TRBJ1-2,NA,NA,CASSQPREDGYTF,TGTGCCAGCAGCCAACCTAGGGAGGATGGCTACACCTTC
TRBV6-5,TRBJ2-1,NA,TRBD1,CASSYHRTGSQNEQFF,TGTGCCAGCAGTTATCACAGGACAGGGTCCCAAAATGAGCAGTTCTTC
TRBV19,TRBJ2-2,NA,TRBD1,CASSIGWTGNTGELFF,TGTGCCAGTAGTATAGGATGGACAGGGAACACCGGGGAGCTGTTTTTT
TRBV9,TRBJ1-1,NA,NA,CASSVEVEDEAFF,TGTGCCAGCAGCGTAGAGGTAGAGGATGAAGCTTTCTTT
TRBV7-6,TRBJ2-5,NA,NA,CASTFLGGTQYF,TGTGCCAGCACCTTTCTAGGCGGGACCCAGTACTTC
TRBV28,TRBJ1-5,NA,NA,CASSGQRGISNQPQHF,TGTGCCAGCAGCGGACAGCGGGGTATTAGCAATCAGCCCCAGCATTTT
TRBV7-3,TRBJ2-5,NA,NA,CASSSRTGETQYF,TGTGCCAGCAGCTCCAGGACTGGGGAGACCCAGTACTTC
TRBV7-2,TRBJ1-1,NA,NA,CASSFGPGATEAFF,TGTGCCAGCAGCTTTGGGCCAGGGGCCACTGAAGCTTTCTTT
TRBV4-1,TRBJ2-3,NA,NA,CASSPAAADTQYF,TGCGCCAGCAGCCCCGCCGCGGCAGATACGCAGTATTTT
TRBV7-7,TRBJ2-3,NA,NA,CASSPDPGADTQYF,TGTGCTAGCAGCCCCGACCCGGGTGCAGATACGCAGTATTTT
TRBV16,TRBJ1-1,NA,NA,CASSHLGAGRHTEAFF,TGTGCCAGCAGCCATCTCGGTGCGGGGAGGCACACTGAAGCTTTCTTT
TRBV30,TRBJ1-6,once,TRBD1,CAWSTGTGVSPLHF,TGTGCCTGGAGTACCGGGACAGGGGTGTCACCCCTCCACTTT
TRBV7-3,TRBJ1-1,NA,NA,CASSLMAGADAFF,TGTGCCAGCAGCTTAATGGCGGGGGCTGATGCTTTCTTT
TRBV30,TRBJ1-1,NA,NA,CAWSEPLRMNTEAFF,TGTGCCTGGAGTGAGCCACTACGCATGAACACTGAAGCTTTCTTT
TRBV2,TRBJ2-1,once,NA,CASSLEGLPYNEQFF,TGTGCCAGCAGTCTAGAAGGACTTCCCTACAATGAGCAGTTCTTC
TRBV7-3,TRBJ2-3,once,NA,CASSSTRVDTQYF,TGTGCCAGCAGCTCTACCCGAGTAGATACGCAGTATTTT
TRBV30,TRBJ1-4,NA,NA,CAWSVQGTTNEKLFF,TGTGCCTGGAGTGTACAGGGTACCACTAATGAAAAACTGTTTTTT
TRBV28,TRBJ2-7,NA,TRBD2,CASGKTSGSYEQYF,TGTGCCAGCGGGAAGACTAGCGGGAGTTACGAGCAGTACTTC
TRBV12-5,TRBJ2-3,NA,TRBD1,CASGLVLQGVVDTQYF,TGTGCTAGTGGTTTGGTCCTACAGGGGGTGGTAGATACGCAGTATTTT
TRBV12-5,TRBJ1-5,NA,TRBD1,CASGWTGPSNQPQHF,TGTGCTAGTGGATGGACAGGCCCTAGCAATCAGCCCCAGCATTTT
TRBV28,TRBJ1-1,NA,TRBD1,CASSLFGQGAEAFF,TGTGCCAGCAGTTTATTCGGACAGGGGGCTGAAGCTTTCTTT
TRBV11-2,TRBJ1-1,NA,NA,CASSLNPGRGTEAFF,TGTGCCAGCAGCTTAAATCCGGGGAGGGGCACTGAAGCTTTCTTT
TRBV6-2/TRBV6-3,TRBJ1-2,NA,TRBD1,CASSSPQGANNYGYTF,TGTGCCAGCAGTTCCCCACAGGGGGCGAACAACTATGGCTACACCTTC
TRBV5-1,TRBJ2-1,NA,TRBD2,CASSLTGEGYNEQFF,TGCGCCAGCAGCTTGACGGGGGAGGGCTACAATGAGCAGTTCTTC